The 9 T cell receptor beta chains given below trace back to one sample, sequenced in a study of blood T cell repertoires in COVID-19. Method: immunoSEQ multiplex PCR; TCRdb's copy keeps in-frame clones and lacks some. Of roughly 68,000 clones listed, roughly 88% are singletons. Sequenced: peripheral blood. The origin of the receptors is a man aged 45-60 years with acute or convalescent COVID-19.

The chain links TRBV5-1 to TRBJ2-7, with 7 bases lining up with TRBD1. Germline V CDR1 and CDR2: SGHRS, YFSETQ. V lost 4 bases and J lost 1; bases outside the gene matches: 2. The CDR3 consists of 13 residues. CDR3 amino acids: CASSVTGSYEQYF. CDR3 nucleotide sequence: TGCGCCAGCAGCGTGACAGGGTCCTACGAGCAGTACTTC. Full variable domain (rest looked up from reference TRBV5-1 and TRBJ2-7): KAGVTQTPRYLIKTRGQQVTLSCSPISGHRSVSWYQQTPGQGLQFLFEYFSETQRNKGNFPGRFSGRQFSNSRSEMNVSTLELGDSALYLCASSVTGSYEQYFGPGTRLTVT.

The V call is TRBV7-3, the J call TRBJ2-1, with 9 bases aligning to TRBD1. The J segment lost 5 bases and the V segment lost 6 bases, leaving 8 bases of the junction unmatched. Germline V gene lookup returns CDR1 SGHTA and CDR2 FQGTGA. The CDR3 sequence is 15 residues long. The CDR3 DNA follows: TGTGCCAGCAGTTGGGGACAGGGAATTCACAATGAGCAGTTCTTC. Protein product: CASSWGQGIHNEQFF. Looking up the rest from reference TRBV7-3 and TRBJ2-1 gives the full variable domain: GAGVSQTPSNKVTEKGKYVELRCDPISGHTALYWYRQSLGQGPEFLIYFQGTGAADDSGLPNDRFFAVRPEGSVSTLKIQRTERGDSAVYLCASSWGQGIHNEQFFGPGTRLTVL.

The genes are TRBV5-1 and TRBJ1-6, with 10 bases matching TRBD1. Germline values: CDR1 SGHRS, CDR2 YFSETQ. Trimming at V came to 5 bases and at J to 8 bases, leaving 4 bases not matched to a gene. The CDR3 covers 14 residues. As DNA, the CDR3 is TGCGCCAGCAGGCAGGACAGGGGGTATTCACCCCTCCACTTT. This encodes CASRQDRGYSPLHF.

This chain connects TRBV5-8 to TRBJ2-4, with 9 bases aligning to TRBD2. The CDR3 totals 16 residues. The germline V gene encodes CDR1 SGHTS and CDR2 YDEGEE. V dropped 1 base and J dropped 1; count of bases not matched to a gene: 3. CDR3 residues: CASSLLAGGAKNIQYF. The CDR3 bases are TGTGCCAGCAGCTTGCTCGCGGGGGGGGCCAAAAACATTCAGTACTTC.

In its sample, this clone was seen once. The V call is TRBV5-1, the J call TRBJ1-1, with D uncertain. The V and J ends lost 4 bases and 5 bases respectively, with 15 bases between them. The CDR3 consists of 14 residues. Germline-derived CDR1 and CDR2 are SGHRS and YFSETQ. The CDR3 DNA reads TGCGCCAGCAGCCCCCTAGTCATCTCGACTGAAGCTTTCTTT. Translation gives CASSPLVISTEAFF.

V is TRBV9 and J is TRBJ1-5; unclear D gene. Trimming left V 4 bases short and J 5 bases short, with 13 bases between. Germline assignment: CDR1 SGDLS and CDR2 YYNGEE. This CDR3 has 14 amino acids. The CDR3 spells CASSPSGNHQPQHF. CDR3 DNA sequence: TGTGCCAGCAGCCCCTCGGGGAACCATCAGCCCCAGCATTTT.

The chain employs TRBV6-5 and TRBJ1-1, with a weak D call TRBD1 (6 bases). The CDR3 contains 13 residues. Trimming shortened V by 6 bases and J by 4 bases, and 12 bases separated the two germline ends. From germline, CDR1 is MNHEY and CDR2 SVGAGI. The CDR3 DNA reads as TGTGCCAGCAGAAACAGGGTTGGCACTGAAGCTTTCTTT. Translation: CASRNRVGTEAFF.

The chain has TRBV6-6 and TRBJ2-2, with D perhaps TRBD2 (5 bases). The CDR3 sequence is 12 residues long. V gave up 6 bases and J gave up 6 bases, with 8 bases separating them. Germline CDR1 reads MNHNY; CDR2 reads SVGAGI (reference sequence). CDR3 in amino acids: CASRGGPGELFF. For the CDR3, the DNA is TGTGCCAGCAGAGGCGGGCCCGGGGAGCTGTTTTTT.

This clone appeared once. The gene calls are TRBV6-2 or TRBV6-3 and TRBJ1-1; D call uncertain. V gave up 5 bases and J gave up 2 bases, with 9 bases separating them. The germline CDR1 and CDR2 sequences are MNHEY and SVGEGT. The CDR3 spans 13 residues. The CDR3, as DNA: TGTGCCAGCAGTATCCTCTTCAACACTGAAGCTTTCTTT. As protein: CASSILFNTEAFF.